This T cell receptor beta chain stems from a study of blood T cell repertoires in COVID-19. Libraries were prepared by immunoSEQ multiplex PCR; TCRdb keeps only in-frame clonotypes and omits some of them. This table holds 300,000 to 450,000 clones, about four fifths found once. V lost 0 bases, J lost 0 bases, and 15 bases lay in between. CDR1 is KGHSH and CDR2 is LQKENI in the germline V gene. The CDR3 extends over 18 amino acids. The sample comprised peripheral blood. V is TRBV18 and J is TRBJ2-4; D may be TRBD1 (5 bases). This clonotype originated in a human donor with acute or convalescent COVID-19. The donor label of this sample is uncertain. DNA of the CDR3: TGTGCCAGCTCACCACCGAGGAGACAGAGCTTAGCCAAAAACATTCAGTACTTC. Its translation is CASSPPRRQSLAKNIQYF.